The sequence of this T cell receptor (beta chain) was determined in a study of post-analysis software for immune sequencing data. Whole-study context: Disease courses included relapsing-remitting, secondary progressive and progressive-relapsing multiple sclerosis. General study findings and limits: Five TRBV segments were more frequent in patients than controls; TRBV5-6, TRBV5-1 and TRBV20-1 belonged to this group. Strong co-clustering by F measure was seen for same-batch samples. Multiple sclerosis patients had significantly lower normalized Chao1 diversity than controls.

This CDR3 spans 14 amino acids. The V end lost 3 bases, the J end lost 8 bases, and 14 bases lay between the germline ends. The germline V gene has CDR1 MRHNA and CDR2 SNTAGT. Each TCR beta cDNA library carried unique molecular identifiers. One entry per CDR3 protein, called by TCRdb with MiXCR from the PCR reads. The table has 550,000 to 700,000 distinct CDR3 sequences, 44% seen once. This clonotype was picked up a small number of times. The antigen is undetermined. This chain connects TRBV6-4 to TRBJ2-1, with TRBD1 as a possible D gene (6 bases). The sample was blood. The sequence was collected from a girl aged 5 to 17 with multiple sclerosis. In DNA form, the CDR3 reads TGTGCCAGCAGTGAGCGGACCAGGGGCTATGAGCAGTTCTTC. Its protein product is CASSERTRGYEQFF.